Described below is a single T cell receptor beta chain sequence and its context. This specimen comes from a study of blood T cell repertoires in COVID-19. Study in general: T cells, B-cell-depleted T cells, or PBMCs supplied cDNA or gDNA.

Profiled with immunoSEQ multiplex PCR; TCRdb holds only in-frame clones, not every one. The sample lists some 260,000 clones; about 91% were seen once. This CDR3 is built from 14 residues. Trimming cost V 3 bases and J 7 bases; bases outside gene matches: 5. Germline V gives CDR1 KGHDR, CDR2 SFDVKD. The TCR sequence derives from an older man with acute or convalescent COVID-19. The sample taken for sequencing was peripheral blood. V usage is TRBV24-1 and J usage is TRBJ1-5; 7 bases fit TRBD1. This CDR3 reads CATSDTGEWQPQHF. For the CDR3, the DNA is TGTGCCACCAGTGATACAGGGGAATGGCAGCCCCAGCATTTT.